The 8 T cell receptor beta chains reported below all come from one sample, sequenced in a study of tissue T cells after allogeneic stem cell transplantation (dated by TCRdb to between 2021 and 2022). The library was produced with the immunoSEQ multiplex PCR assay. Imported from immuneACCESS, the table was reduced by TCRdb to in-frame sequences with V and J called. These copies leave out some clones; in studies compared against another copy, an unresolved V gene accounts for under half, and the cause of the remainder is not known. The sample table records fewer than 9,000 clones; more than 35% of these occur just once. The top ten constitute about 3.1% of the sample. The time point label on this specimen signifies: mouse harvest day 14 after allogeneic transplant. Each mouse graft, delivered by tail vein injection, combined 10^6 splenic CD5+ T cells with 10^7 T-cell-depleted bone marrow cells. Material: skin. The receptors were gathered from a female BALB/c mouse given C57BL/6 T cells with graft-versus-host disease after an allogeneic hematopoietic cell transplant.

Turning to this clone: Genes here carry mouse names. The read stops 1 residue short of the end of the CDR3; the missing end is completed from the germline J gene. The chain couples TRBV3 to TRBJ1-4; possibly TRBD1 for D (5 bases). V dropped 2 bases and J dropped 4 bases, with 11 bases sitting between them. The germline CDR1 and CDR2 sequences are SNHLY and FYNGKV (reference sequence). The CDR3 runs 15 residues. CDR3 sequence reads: CASSLRQGGNERLFF. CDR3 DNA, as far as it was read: TGTGCCAGCAGCTTAAGGCAGGGTGGCAACGAAAGATTATTT.

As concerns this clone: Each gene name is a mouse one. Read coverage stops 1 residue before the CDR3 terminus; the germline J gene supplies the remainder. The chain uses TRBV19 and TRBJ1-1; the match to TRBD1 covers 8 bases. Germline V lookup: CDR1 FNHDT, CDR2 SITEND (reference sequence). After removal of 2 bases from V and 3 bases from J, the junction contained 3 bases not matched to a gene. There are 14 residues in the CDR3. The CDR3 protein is CASSMAGGDTEVFF. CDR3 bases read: TGTGCCAGCAGTATGGCAGGGGGCGACACAGAAGTCTTC.

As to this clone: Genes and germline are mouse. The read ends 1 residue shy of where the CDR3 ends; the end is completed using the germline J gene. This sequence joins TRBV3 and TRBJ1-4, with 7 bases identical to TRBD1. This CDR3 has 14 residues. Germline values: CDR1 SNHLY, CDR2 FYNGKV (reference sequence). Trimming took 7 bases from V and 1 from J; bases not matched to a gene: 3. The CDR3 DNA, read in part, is TGTGCCAGCACAAGGACAGGTTCCAACGAAAGATTATTT. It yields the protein CASTRTGSNERLF. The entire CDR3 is CASTRTGSNERLFF.

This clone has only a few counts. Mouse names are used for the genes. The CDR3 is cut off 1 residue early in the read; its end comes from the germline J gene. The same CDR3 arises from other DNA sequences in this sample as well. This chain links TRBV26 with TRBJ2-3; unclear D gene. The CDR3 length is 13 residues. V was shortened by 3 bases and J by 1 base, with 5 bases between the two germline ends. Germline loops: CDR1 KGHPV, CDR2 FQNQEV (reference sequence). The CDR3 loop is CASSLQGAETLYF. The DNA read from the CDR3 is TGTGCCAGCAGTCTTCAGGGTGCAGAAACGCTGTAT. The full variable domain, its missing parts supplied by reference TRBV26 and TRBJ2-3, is NSKVIQTPRYLVKGQGQKAKMRCIPEKGHPVVFWYQQNKNNEFKFLINFQNQEVLQQIDMTEKRFSAECPSNSPCSLEIQSSEAGDSALYLCASSLQGAETLYFGSGTRLTVL.

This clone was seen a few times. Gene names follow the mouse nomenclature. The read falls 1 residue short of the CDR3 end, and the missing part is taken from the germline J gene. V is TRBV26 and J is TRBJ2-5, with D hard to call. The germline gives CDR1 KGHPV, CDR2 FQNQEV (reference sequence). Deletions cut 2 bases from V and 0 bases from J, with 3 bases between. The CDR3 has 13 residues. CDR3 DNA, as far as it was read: TGTGCCAGCAGTCTGAACAACCAAGACACCCAGTAC. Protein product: CASSLNNQDTQY. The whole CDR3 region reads CASSLNNQDTQYF.

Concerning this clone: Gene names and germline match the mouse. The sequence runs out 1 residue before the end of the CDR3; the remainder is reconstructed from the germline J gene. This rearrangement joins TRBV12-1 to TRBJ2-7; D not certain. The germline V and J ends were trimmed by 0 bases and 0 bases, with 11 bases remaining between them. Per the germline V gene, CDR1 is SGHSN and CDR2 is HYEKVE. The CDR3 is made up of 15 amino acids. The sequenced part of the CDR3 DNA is TGTGCCAGCTCTCTCGTCGGGAGGAGCTCCTATGAACAGTAC. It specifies CASSLVGRSSYEQY. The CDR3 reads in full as CASSLVGRSSYEQYF.

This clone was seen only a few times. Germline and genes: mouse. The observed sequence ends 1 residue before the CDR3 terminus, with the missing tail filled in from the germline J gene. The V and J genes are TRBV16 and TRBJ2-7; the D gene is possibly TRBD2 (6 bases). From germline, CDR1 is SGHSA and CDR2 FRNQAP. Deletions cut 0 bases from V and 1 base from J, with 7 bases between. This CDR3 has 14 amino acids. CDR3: CASSLDLGSYEQYF. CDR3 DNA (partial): TGTGCAAGCAGCTTAGATCTGGGGTCCTATGAACAGTAC.

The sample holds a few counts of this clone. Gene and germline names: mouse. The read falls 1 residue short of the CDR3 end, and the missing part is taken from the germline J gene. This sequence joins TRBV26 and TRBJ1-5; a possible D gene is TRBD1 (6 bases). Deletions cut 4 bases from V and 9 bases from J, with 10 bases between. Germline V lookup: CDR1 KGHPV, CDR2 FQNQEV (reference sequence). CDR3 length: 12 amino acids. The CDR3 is CASSQQGTAPLF. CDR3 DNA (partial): TGTGCCAGCAGTCAGCAGGGGACGGCTCCGCTT.